A single sample is the source of the 22 T cell receptor beta chains below, sequenced in a study of tumor and adjacent non-tumor tissue in lung cancer. This sample's RNA came from whole unsorted tissue. Distant lung tissue was collected more than 3 cm away from the tumor edge. TCRbeta libraries were built with three rounds of nested PCR, modified from ARM-PCR. From the multiplex PCR reads, TCRdb called clonotypes with MiXCR, one entry per CDR3 protein. The sample records about 98,000 distinct CDR3 sequences, 80% being singletons. The sample comprised distant non-tumor lung tissue. All receptors come from a man aged 55 to 70 with small cell lung cancer.

A word on this clonotype: The CDR3 does not close with the conserved phenylalanine or tryptophan, likely indicating a read error. V usage is TRBV11-2 and J usage is TRBJ1-6; maybe TRBD1 (5 bases). The CDR3 runs to 16 residues. V lost 1 base, J lost 5 bases, and 12 bases lay in between. CDR1 and CDR2 (germline): SGHAT, FQNNGV. CDR3 DNA: TGTGCCAGCAGCTTAGTGGGGGTGGGACATAATTCACCCCTCCACATT. Protein sequence: CASSLVGVGHNSPLHI.

The chain carries TRBV4-1 and TRBJ2-5; 7 bases line up with TRBD2. The CDR3 is 18 amino acids. Germline trimming cut 0 bases from V and 1 base from J; bases unmatched to any gene: 11. The germline gives CDR1 MGHRA, CDR2 YSYEKL. CDR3 DNA sequence: TGCGCCAGCAGCCAAGAACCCCCGACTAGCATACTCCAAGAGACCCAGTACTTC. Translation gives CASSQEPPTSILQETQYF.

This clonotype was found many times. At one end, the junction sequence differs from germline, possibly due to a read error. This chain uses TRBV6-1 with TRBJ1-5; TRBD1 matches at 7 bases. The CDR3 has 14 residues. The germline V gene has CDR1 MNHNS and CDR2 SASEGT. The CDR3 DNA follows: TGTGCCGGCAGCTGGACAGGCTTAAATCAGCCCCAGCATTTT. Translation gives CAGSWTGLNQPQHF.

With respect to this clonotype: One junction end does not reproduce the germline sequence, and a read error may be involved. V is TRBV6-9 and J is TRBJ1-2, with D possibly matching TRBD1 (5 bases). CDR3 size: 21 residues. Germline V gene lookup returns CDR1 MNHGY and CDR2 SVAAGI. For the CDR3, the DNA is TGCGCCAGCAGGGTACCGGGACGGCAAATCCAGCAGGTTCAGAATAACTATGGCTATACCTTC. This gives the protein CASRVPGRQIQQVQNNYGYTF.

For this clonotype: A junction end diverges from the germline sequence, so it may reflect a read error. J is TRBJ2-1 and V is TRBV5-6; D is possibly TRBD2 (5 bases). Germline-derived CDR1 and CDR2 are SGHDT and YYEEEE. The CDR3 is 12 residues long. The CDR3, as DNA: TGTGCCAGCAGCTTGCTCAGCGGTGAGCAATTCTTC. Translation: CASSLLSGEQFF. The variable domain in full, with the rest retrieved from reference TRBV5-6 and TRBJ2-1, is DAGVTQSPTHLIKTRGQQVTLRCSPKSGHDTVSWYQQALGQGPQFIFQYYEEEERQRGNFPDRFSGHQFPNYSSELNVNALLLGDSALYLCASSLLSGEQFFGPGTRLTVL.

This clonotype was detected once. The chain uses TRBV6-8 and TRBJ2-3; D is undetermined. V dropped 6 bases and J dropped 3 bases, with 13 bases sitting between them. CDR1 and CDR2 (germline): MNHGY, SAAAGT. CDR3 size: 14 residues. CDR3 sequence (DNA): TGTGCCAGCAGCTACCGGTCCTTTACAGATACGCAGTATTTT. As protein: CASSYRSFTDTQYF.

This clonotype was recorded a few times. Its ends do not fully match the called genes, so a read error is possible. This chain connects TRBV10-3 to TRBJ2-1; 15 bases align to TRBD2. CDR1 and CDR2 from the germline V gene are ENHRY and SYGVKD. The length of the CDR3 is 17 residues. In DNA, the CDR3 is TGTGCTATCAGGGGGACTAGCGGGGGGAGCTCCTACAATGAGCAGTTCTTC. Translation gives CAIRGTSGGSSYNEQFF.

With respect to this clonotype: The conserved closing phenylalanine or tryptophan is absent in this CDR3, likely reflecting a read error. The genes are TRBV6-6 and TRBJ2-3; D not certain. The CDR3 covers 13 residues. Trimming removed 5 bases from V and 5 bases from J, with 11 bases in between. CDR1 and CDR2 from the germline V gene are MNHNY and SVGAGI (reference sequence). The CDR3 DNA follows: TGTGCCAGCAGTCAGCTGCGCATAGATACGCAGTATTCT. Protein product: CASSQLRIDTQYS.

This clonotype was observed at least ten times. The CDR3 region has the DNA TGTGCCTGGAGTGCCCAAACAGGGGGAGAGAACACTGAAGCTTTCTTT. This translates into CAWSAQTGGENTEAFF. The chain joins TRBV30 to TRBJ1-1, with 8 positions matching TRBD1. Unmatched junction bases numbered 8, after V lost 1 base and J lost 1 base. CDR1 GTSNPN and CDR2 SVGIG come from the germline V gene (reference sequence). This CDR3 is built from 16 residues.

This chain connects TRBV11-2 to TRBJ1-1, with D unresolved. CDR1 and CDR2 (germline): SGHAT, FQNNGV. V was pared by 6 bases and J by 4 bases, with 15 bases between. The CDR3 has 14 amino acids. This chain's CDR3 is CASRVLPHSTEAFF. In nucleotides, the CDR3 is TGTGCCAGCAGGGTCCTCCCCCACAGCACTGAAGCTTTCTTT.

Worth noting for this clonotype: Because it lacks the conserved phenylalanine or tryptophan at the end, this CDR3 is likely a read error. No DNA is shown, since the ends of the CDR3 on it are uncertain; the CDR3 is the one TCRdb lists. The chain couples TRBV6-1 to TRBJ1-5; TRBD1 reflects the table's D call only, with no check against the DNA. Germline-derived CDR1 and CDR2 are MNHNS and SASEGT. The CDR3 is 12 amino acids in total, end residues counted. CDR3 sequence reads: CARSEPGAFYVY.

A word on this clonotype: A junction boundary mismatches the germline segment, possibly from a read error. The CDR3 DNA is TGTGCCAGCGGGTTGCAGCGGACCACCTACAAGCATTACTTC. Its translation is CASGLQRTTYKHYF. The V gene is TRBV6-2 or TRBV6-3, the J gene TRBJ2-7, with D possibly TRBD2 on 5 matching bases. Germline V gene sequence: CDR1 MNHEY, CDR2 SVGEGT. The CDR3 is 14 amino acids.

V is TRBV7-9 and J is TRBJ2-3; the D gene could be TRBD1 or TRBD2 (5 bases each). From germline, CDR1 is SEHNR and CDR2 FQNEAQ (reference sequence). The CDR3 covers 15 residues. Trimming pared 5 bases from V and 1 base from J, leaving 13 bases between. CDR3 in DNA: TGTGCCAGCAGCATCTGGGACGGCGGCACAGATACGCAGTATTTT. Translated: CASSIWDGGTDTQYF.

The rearrangement links TRBV11-2 to TRBJ2-1; no clear D gene. CDR3 length equals 14 residues. Germline lookup yields CDR1 SGHAT and CDR2 FQNNGV. V dropped 11 bases and J dropped 9 bases, with 23 bases sitting between them. CDR3 nucleotide sequence: TGTGCCGCCAGCTTAGAGGCAGAGTTGGTTGAGCAGTTCTTC. This sequence encodes CAASLEAELVEQFF.

The chain recombines TRBV11-2 with TRBJ2-1; tentatively, D is TRBD2 (6 bases). This CDR3 comprises 16 residues. Germline-derived CDR1 and CDR2 are SGHAT and FQNNGV. The CDR3 nucleotides are TGTACGAGCAGCCGGGAGAGTAGTACGGCCCTCCATGAGCAGTTCTTC. Residues: CTSSRESSTALHEQFF.

In the case of this clonotype: An end of the junction does not agree with germline; a read error may underlie this. The chain combines TRBV11-2 with TRBJ2-1; no firm D call. Germline V lookup: CDR1 SGHAT, CDR2 FQNNGV. The CDR3 has 14 residues. CDR3 coding DNA: TGTGCCAGTAGCTTAGAGGCATGGTTGGTTGAGCACTTCTTC. Protein sequence: CASSLEAWLVEHFF.

Note on this clonotype: One base away lies a much larger clone, so this may be a sequencing read error. This rearrangement joins TRBV20-1 to TRBJ1-1; D remains ambiguous. The germline V gene has CDR1 DFQATT and CDR2 SNEGSKA (reference sequence). This CDR3 region has 14 residues. The CDR3 sequence is CSARDHGVDTGAFF. CDR3 coding DNA: TGCAGTGCTAGAGATCATGGGGTAGACACTGGAGCTTTCTTT.

Sample share makes this clonotype medium-sized. V is TRBV6-5 and J is TRBJ2-1, with D perhaps matching TRBD2 (5 bases). The V end lost 6 bases, the J end lost 0 bases, and 15 bases lay between the germline ends. The germline V gene has CDR1 MNHEY and CDR2 SVGAGI. The CDR3 is made up of 16 amino acids. CDR3: CASSPGRDSSYNEQFF. The CDR3 nucleotides read TGTGCCAGCAGCCCCGGACGGGATAGCTCCTACAATGAGCAGTTCTTC.

This clonotype was observed once. V usage is TRBV28 and J usage is TRBJ2-7; the D gene could be TRBD1 or TRBD2 (6 bases each). V lost 6 bases, J lost 3 bases, and 15 bases lay in between. In germline, CDR1 is MDHEN, CDR2 SYDVKM. The CDR3 length is 14 residues. The CDR3 spells CASSPRGQCYEQYF. As DNA, the CDR3 is TGTGCCAGCAGCCCCCGGGGGCAATGCTACGAGCAGTACTTC.

The rearrangement uses TRBV6-2 or TRBV6-3 and TRBJ2-7, with D perhaps TRBD2 (5 bases). CDR1 is MNHEY, CDR2 SVGEGT, per germline. This CDR3 is 16 amino acids long. CDR3 sequence (DNA): TGTGCTAGCATGCTAGACGGGCCCGACGGGACCTACGAGCAGTACGTC. This encodes CASMLDGPDGTYEQYV.

As regards this clonotype: Here the CDR3 omits its conserved ending phenylalanine or tryptophan, so a read error is the likely source. The V call is TRBV4-1, the J call TRBJ2-1, with unresolved D. CDR3 length equals 13 residues. Germline CDR1 is MGHRA and CDR2 is YSYEKL. The CDR3 region is CASSRPSANEQFS. The CDR3 coding sequence is TGTGCCAGCAGCCGACCATCTGCAAATGAGCAGTTCTCC.

On this clonotype: A read error may account for a junction end that differs from germline. V gene TRBV6-2 or TRBV6-3 combines with J gene TRBJ2-3, with a possible D match to TRBD2 (5 bases). The CDR3 contains 17 residues. Germline CDR1 is MNHEY and CDR2 is SVGEGT. CDR3 in DNA: TGTGCCATCAGTTACTCTATGCGCGAGAGGGCCGAAGATACGCACTATTTT. Translated: CAISYSMRERAEDTHYF.